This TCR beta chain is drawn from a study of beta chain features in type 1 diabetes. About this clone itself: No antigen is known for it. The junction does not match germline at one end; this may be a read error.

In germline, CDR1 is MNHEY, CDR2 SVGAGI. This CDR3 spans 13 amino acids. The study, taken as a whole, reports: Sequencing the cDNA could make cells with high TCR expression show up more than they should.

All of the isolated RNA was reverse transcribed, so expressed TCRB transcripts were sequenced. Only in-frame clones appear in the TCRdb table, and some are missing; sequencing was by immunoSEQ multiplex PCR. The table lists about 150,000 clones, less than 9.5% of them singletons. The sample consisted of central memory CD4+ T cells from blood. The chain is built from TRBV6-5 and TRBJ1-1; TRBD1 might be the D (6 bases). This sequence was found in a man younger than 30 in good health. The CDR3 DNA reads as TGTGCCAGCAGCCGGGCGGGAGGGGGTGAAGCATTCTTT. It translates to CASSRAGGGEAFF.